This TCR beta chain was documented in a study of cytomegalovirus exposure and HLA in healthy donors. Overall study findings and caveats: Many donors carried some public TCRs, although rarity characterized most TCR sequences. According to the study, roughly 160 TCR beta chains were cytomegalovirus-associated. Under in vitro conditions, a few CMV-associated chains were confirmed as specific for CMV antigens.

Germline V gene data show CDR1 as SGHRS and CDR2 as YFSETQ. Unmatched junction bases numbered 0, after V lost 4 bases and J lost 0 bases. CDR3 length: 15 amino acids. Details on this clone: Its cognate antigen is unknown.

The donors were part of the validation cohort, which consisted of roughly 120 subjects and was separate from the first cohort of roughly 620 subjects. Data came from immunoSEQ multiplex PCR; TCRdb stores just in-frame clones and leaves some out. This table has around 160,000 clones, 70% to 90% appearing once. The chain uses TRBV5-1 and TRBJ2-5, with TRBD2 matching 13 bases. The origin of this receptor is a man younger than 45 in good health and CMV-seropositive. What was sequenced was PBMCs. CDR3 region: CASSTSGGDQETQYF. The DNA for the CDR3 is TGCGCCAGCAGCACTAGCGGGGGGGACCAAGAGACCCAGTACTTC.